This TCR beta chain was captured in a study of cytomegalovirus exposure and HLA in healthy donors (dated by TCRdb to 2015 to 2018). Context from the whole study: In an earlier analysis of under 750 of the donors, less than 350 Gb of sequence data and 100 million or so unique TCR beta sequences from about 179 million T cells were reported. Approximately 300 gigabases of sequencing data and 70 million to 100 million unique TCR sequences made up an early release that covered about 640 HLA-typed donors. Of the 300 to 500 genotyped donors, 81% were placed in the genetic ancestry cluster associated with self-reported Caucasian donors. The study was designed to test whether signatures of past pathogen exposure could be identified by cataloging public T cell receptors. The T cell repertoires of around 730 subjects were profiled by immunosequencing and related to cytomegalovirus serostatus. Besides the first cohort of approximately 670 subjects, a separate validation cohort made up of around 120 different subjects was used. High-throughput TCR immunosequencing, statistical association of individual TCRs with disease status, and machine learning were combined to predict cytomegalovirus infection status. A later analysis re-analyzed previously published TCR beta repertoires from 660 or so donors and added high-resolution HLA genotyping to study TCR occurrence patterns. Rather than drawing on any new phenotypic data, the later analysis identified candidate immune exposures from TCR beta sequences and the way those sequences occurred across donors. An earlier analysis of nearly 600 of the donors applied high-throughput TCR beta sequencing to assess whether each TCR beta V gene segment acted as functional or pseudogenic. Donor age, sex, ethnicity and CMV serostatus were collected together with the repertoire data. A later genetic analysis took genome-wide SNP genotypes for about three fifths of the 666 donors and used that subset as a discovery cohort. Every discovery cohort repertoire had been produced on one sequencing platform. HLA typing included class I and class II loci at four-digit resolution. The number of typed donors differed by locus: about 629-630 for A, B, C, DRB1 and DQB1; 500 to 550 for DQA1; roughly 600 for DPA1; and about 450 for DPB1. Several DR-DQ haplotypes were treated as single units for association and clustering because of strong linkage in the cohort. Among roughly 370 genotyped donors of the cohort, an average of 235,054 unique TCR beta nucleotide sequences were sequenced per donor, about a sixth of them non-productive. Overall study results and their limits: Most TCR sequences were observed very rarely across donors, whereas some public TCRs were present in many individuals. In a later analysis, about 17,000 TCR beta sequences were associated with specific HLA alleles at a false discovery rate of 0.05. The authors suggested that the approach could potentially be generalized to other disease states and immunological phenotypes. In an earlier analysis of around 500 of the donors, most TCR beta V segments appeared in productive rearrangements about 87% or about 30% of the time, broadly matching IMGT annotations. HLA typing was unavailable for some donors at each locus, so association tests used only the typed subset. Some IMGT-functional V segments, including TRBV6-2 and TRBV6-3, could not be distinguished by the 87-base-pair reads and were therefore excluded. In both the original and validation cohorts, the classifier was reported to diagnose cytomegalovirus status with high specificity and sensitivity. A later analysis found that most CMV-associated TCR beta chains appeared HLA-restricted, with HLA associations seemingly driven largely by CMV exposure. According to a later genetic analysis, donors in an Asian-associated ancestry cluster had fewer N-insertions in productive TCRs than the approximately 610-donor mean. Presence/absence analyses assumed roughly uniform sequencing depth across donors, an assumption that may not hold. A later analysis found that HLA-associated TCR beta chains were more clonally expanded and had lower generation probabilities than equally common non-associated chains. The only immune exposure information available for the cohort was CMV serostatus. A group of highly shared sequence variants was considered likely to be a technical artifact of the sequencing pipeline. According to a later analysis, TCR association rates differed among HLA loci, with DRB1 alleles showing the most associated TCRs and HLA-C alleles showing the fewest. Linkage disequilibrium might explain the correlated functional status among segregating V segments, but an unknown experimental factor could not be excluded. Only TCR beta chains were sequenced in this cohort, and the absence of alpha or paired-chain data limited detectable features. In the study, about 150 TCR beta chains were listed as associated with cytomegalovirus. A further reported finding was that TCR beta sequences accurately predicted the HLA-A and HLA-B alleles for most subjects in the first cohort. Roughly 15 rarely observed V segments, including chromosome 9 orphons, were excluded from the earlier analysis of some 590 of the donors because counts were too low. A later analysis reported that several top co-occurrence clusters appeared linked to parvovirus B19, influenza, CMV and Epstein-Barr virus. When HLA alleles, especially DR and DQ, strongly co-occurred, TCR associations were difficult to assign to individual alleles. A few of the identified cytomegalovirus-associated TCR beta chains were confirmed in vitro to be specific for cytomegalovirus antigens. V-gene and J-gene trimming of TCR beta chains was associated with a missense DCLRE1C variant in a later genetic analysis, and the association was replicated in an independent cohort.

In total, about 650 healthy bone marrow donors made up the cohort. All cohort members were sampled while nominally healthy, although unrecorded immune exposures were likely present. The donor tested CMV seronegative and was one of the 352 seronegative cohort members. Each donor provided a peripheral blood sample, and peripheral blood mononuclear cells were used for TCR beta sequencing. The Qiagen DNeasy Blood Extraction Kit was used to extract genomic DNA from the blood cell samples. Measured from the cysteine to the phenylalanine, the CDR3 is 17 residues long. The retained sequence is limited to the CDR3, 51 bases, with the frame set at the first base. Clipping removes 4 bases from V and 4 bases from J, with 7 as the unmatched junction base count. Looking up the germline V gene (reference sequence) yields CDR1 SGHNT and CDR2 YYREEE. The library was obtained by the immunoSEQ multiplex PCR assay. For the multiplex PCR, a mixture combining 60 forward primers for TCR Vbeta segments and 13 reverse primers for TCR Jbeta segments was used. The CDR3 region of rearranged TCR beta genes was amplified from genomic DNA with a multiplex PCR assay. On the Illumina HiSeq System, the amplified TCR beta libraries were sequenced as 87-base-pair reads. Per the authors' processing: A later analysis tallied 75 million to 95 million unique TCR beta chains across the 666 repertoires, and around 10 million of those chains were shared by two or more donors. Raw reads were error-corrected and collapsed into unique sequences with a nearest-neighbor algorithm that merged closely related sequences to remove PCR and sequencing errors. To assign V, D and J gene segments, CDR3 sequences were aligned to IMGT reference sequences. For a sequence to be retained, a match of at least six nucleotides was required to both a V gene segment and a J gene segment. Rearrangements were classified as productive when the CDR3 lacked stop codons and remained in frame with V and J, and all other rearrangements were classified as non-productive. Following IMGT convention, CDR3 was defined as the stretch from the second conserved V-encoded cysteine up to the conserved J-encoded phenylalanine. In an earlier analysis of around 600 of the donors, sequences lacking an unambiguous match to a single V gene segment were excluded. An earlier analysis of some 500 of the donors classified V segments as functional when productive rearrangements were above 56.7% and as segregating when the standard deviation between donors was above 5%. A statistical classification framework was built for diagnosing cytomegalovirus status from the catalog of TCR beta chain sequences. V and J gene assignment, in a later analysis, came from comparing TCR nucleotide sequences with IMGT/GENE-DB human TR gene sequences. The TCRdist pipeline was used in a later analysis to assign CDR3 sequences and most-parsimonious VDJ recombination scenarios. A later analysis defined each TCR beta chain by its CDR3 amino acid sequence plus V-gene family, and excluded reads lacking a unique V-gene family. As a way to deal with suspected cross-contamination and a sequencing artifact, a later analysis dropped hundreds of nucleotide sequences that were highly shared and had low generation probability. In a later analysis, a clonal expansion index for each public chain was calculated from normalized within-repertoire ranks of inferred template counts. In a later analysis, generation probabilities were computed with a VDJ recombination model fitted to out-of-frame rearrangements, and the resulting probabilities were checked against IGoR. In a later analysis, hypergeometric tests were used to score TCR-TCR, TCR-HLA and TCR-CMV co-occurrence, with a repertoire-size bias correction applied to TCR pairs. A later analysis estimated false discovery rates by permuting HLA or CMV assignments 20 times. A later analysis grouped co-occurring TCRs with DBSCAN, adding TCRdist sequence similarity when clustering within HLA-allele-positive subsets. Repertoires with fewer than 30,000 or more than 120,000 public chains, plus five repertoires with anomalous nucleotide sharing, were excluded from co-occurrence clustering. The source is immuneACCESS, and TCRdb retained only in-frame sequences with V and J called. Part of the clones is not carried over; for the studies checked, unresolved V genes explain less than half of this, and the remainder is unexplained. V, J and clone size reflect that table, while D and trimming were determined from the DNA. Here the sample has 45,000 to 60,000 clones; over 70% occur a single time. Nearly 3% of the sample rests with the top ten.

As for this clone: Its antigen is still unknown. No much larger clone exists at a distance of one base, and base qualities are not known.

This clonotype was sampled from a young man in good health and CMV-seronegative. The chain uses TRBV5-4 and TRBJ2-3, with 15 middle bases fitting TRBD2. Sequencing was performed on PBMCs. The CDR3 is CASSGGTSGRSPDTQYF. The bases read TGTGCCAGCAGCGGAGGGACTAGCGGGAGGTCGCCAGATACGCAGTATTTT.